This T cell receptor beta chain was recorded in a study of T cells in Graves' hyperthyroidism and ophthalmopathy (dated by TCRdb to between 2019 and 2020). Study-wide context: Peripheral blood samples were taken at initial diagnosis, before any treatment was given. To identify TCR V-J signatures that set the groups apart, the researchers used a discovery cohort of 90 to 100 patients, made up of roughly 45 with Graves' ophthalmopathy and some 56 with stable Graves' hyperthyroidism. Prospective prediction of ophthalmopathy was tested in an independent validation cohort consisting of fewer than 20 hyperthyroidism patients and some 17 patients who later progressed to ophthalmopathy. The 80 to 100 discovery patients were randomly divided into training and test sets at a 7:3 ratio. In addition, the study compared T-cell repertoires in thyroid tissue and in blood from several Graves' hyperthyroidism patients. After sampling, hyperthyroidism patients received methimazole starting at 30 mg daily, and ophthalmopathy patients received high-dose intravenous methylprednisolone. According to the paper, TCR Vbeta CDR3 sequencing was carried out on roughly 130 peripheral blood samples, which came from fewer than 50 ophthalmopathy, 75 to 80 hyperthyroidism and approximately 17 progressor patients.

On the study overall, not on this receptor specifically: Ophthalmopathy was separated from stable hyperthyroidism by a 13 V-J signature model, with approximately 86% sensitivity and 81% to 83% specificity obtained in cross-validation and 80%/75% obtained in testing. Blood samples also contained most of the expanded thyroid clonotypes (frequency above 0.001), which suggests that blood repertoires may reflect thyroid immune responses. In validation, the model predicted progression to ophthalmopathy a median of around six months before onset, with roughly 70% sensitivity and roughly 73% specificity. Sample size was not statistically predetermined, and investigators were not blinded to group allocation.

Stable Graves' hyperthyroidism was defined as the absence of progression to ophthalmopathy over 18 months of follow-up. Hyperthyroidism patients were aged 18 to 65 years and newly diagnosed, with disease duration of less than 2 months. The study excluded patients with uncontrolled infections, other autoimmune diseases, pregnancy or lactation. Diagnoses relied on clinical symptoms, serum thyroxine and TRAb, thyroid ultrasound and orbital computed tomography. PBMCs were isolated from 7.5 to 10 ml of fresh peripheral blood by Ficoll-Paque density gradient centrifugation. Total RNA was extracted using Trizol reagent, and RNA quality was assessed on an Agilent 2100 Bioanalyzer. TCR beta CDR3 regions were amplified from RNA transcripts. The TCR CDR3 was subjected to a first round of RT-PCR using the HTBI primer set and the Qiagen OneStep RT-PCR kit. A second multiplex PCR round built the libraries, followed by size selection and purification. Libraries were sequenced paired-end with 100 bp reads on an Illumina HiSeq2000. For the original study's pipeline: SOAPnuke was used to process the raw data, with reads discarded if the reads contained adapters or uncalled bases, had a mean Phred below 15, or lacked an exact constant-primer or identifier match. COPE v1.2.5 was used to merge high-quality paired reads, and clonotypes were defined as unique nucleotide sequences. MiTCR v1.1 was used to align clonotypes to the IMGT TRBV, TRBD and TRBJ reference segments. Analysis was restricted to V-J combinations with a frequency above 0.0001, which covered about 99% of repertoires. A TCS score was defined as the ratio between F50 (clonal expansion) and ExV (chaos), using BLOSUM62-based TCRdist between CDR3 peptides within each V-J. Welch's t-statistics and random forest reduced just over 500 V-J features to 13, which were used in a naive Bayes classifier (R e1071). TCRdb redid the processing of the public reads, applying fastp at Q25 and MiXCR, and retained in-frame beta chains. All rows with the same CDR3 protein become a single entry with the most common DNA and genes. V and J calls and clone size were set by TCRdb, not the authors. In all, the sample holds about 360,000 distinct CDR3 sequences, and about 20% of those were seen once. In total, the top ten clones hold about 3.5% of the sample.

V and J lose 4 bases and 5 bases, and a span of 17 bases separates them. The germline V gene (reference sequence) sets CDR1 to LGHDT and CDR2 to YNNKEL. The CDR3 runs 15 amino acids, cysteine and phenylalanine included. The read is trimmed to its CDR3 DNA, 45 bases read in frame from base 1. Worth noting for this clonotype: Its antigen remains undetermined. No clone much larger than this one lies a single base away; base qualities are absent.

The sample taken for sequencing was blood. This receptor was obtained from a woman under 30 with Graves' hyperthyroidism. Rearrangement joined TRBV3-1 to TRBJ1-1; possibly the D gene is TRBD1, per 5 matching bases. CDR3 reads: CASSPTGRVRTEAFF. In nucleotide form, the sequence is TGTGCCAGCAGCCCGACGGGCAGGGTGAGGACTGAAGCTTTCTTT.